This T cell receptor (beta chain) was identified in a study of cytomegalovirus exposure and HLA in healthy donors. Germline V gene data show CDR1 as SGHTS and CDR2 as YDEGEE. Trimming at V came to 3 bases and at J to 5 bases, leaving 6 bases not matched to a gene. The CDR3 sequence is 15 residues long. PCR used 60 Vbeta primers and 13 Jbeta primers. TCRdb's table, derived via immunoSEQ multiplex PCR, lists solely in-frame clones and lacks some. This table has around 190,000 clones, 65% to 90% appearing once. The genes are TRBV5-8 and TRBJ1-5, with 9 nucleotides matching TRBD1. This TCR was recovered from a girl aged 2-10 years in good health and CMV-seropositive. The sequencing sample was made of PBMCs. CDR3 amino acids: CASSSPDRGYQPQHF. The CDR3 DNA reads TGTGCCAGCAGCTCTCCGGACAGGGGCTATCAGCCCCAGCATTTT. The full variable domain, its missing parts supplied by reference TRBV5-8 and TRBJ1-5, is EAGVTQSPTHLIKTRGQQATLRCSPISGHTSVYWYQQALGLGLQFLLWYDEGEERNRGNFPPRFSGRQFPNYSSELNVNALELEDSALYLCASSSPDRGYQPQHFGDGTRLSIL.